This T cell receptor beta chain was identified during a study of T cells in Graves' hyperthyroidism and ophthalmopathy. Study conclusions and caveats: Stable hyperthyroidism was told apart from ophthalmopathy by a model built on 13 V-J features. Blood also held most thyroid clonotypes expanded beyond 0.001.

RNA transcripts served as the template for amplifying TCR beta CDR3 regions. During a first-round RT-PCR of the TCR CDR3, the HTBI primer set was used. TCRdb reanalysed the multiplex PCR reads using MiXCR and keeps one entry per CDR3 protein. The sample lists around 760,000 distinct CDR3 sequences, under 45% occurring once. The germline V gene encodes CDR1 WSHSY and CDR2 SAAADI. The CDR3 sequence is 14 residues long. J lost 2 bases, V lost 7 bases, and 6 bases had no gene match. This clonotype was recorded at least ten times. Antigen unknown. The V and J genes are TRBV10-2 and TRBJ2-7, with 9 bases lining up with TRBD2. Sequenced sample: blood. The TCR originated in a woman aged 40 to 55 with Graves' hyperthyroidism. DNA of the CDR3: TGCGCCAGCACCCAGCGGGGGGTAACCTACGAGCAGTACTTC. Translation: CASTQRGVTYEQYF.